A selection of T cell receptor beta chains follows, all from one sample in a study of T cells in Graves' hyperthyroidism and ophthalmopathy. TCRdb used MiXCR to reprocess the multiplex PCR reads, holding one entry per CDR3 protein. Of under 350,000 distinct CDR3 sequences listed, roughly 21% are singletons. The sequencing input was blood. Receptors were obtained from a woman aged 50 to 60 with Graves' hyperthyroidism. Both conserved end residues are part of each CDR3. D genes are given only for firm matches. Rows may omit the clone size; those that give it use once, few, many or a size class.

abundance,j_gene,d_gene,v_gene,CDR3aa,CDR3nt
many,TRBJ2-1,TRBD2,TRBV28,CASSLWTSGYSNEQFF,TGTGCCAGCAGTTTATGGACTAGCGGGTATTCCAATGAGCAGTTCTTC
few,TRBJ2-7,NA,TRBV11-2,CASGRGAYEQYF,TGTGCCAGCGGCAGGGGCGCCTACGAGCAGTACTTC
many,TRBJ2-7,NA,TRBV20-1,CSASGAYEQYF,TGCAGTGCTTCCGGGGCCTACGAGCAGTACTTC
many,TRBJ2-1,NA,TRBV15,CATSRGGSGYNEQFF,TGTGCCACCAGCAGAGGCGGGTCGGGATACAATGAGCAGTTCTTC
NA,TRBJ1-3,TRBD1,TRBV9,CASSARQGGSGNTIYF,TGTGCCAGCAGCGCCAGACAGGGAGGCTCTGGAAACACCATATATTTT
NA,TRBJ1-2,NA,TRBV28,CASLLGTNYGNTF,TGTGCCAGTCTTCTGGGTACTAACTATGGCAACACCTTC
NA,TRBJ2-4,NA,TRBV20-1,CSVLATEILAKNIQYF,TGCAGTGTTCTCGCGACGGAAATACTAGCCAAAAACATTCAGTACTTC
NA,TRBJ2-1,TRBD2,TRBV7-2,CASSPTSDSYNEQFF,TGTGCCAGCAGCCCGACTAGCGACTCCTACAATGAGCAGTTCTTC
many,TRBJ1-1,NA,TRBV6-1,CAVRRQQMNTEAFF,TGTGCCGTTCGAAGACAGCAAATGAACACTGAAGCTTTCTTT
NA,TRBJ2-5,TRBD2,TRBV28,CASRALAGGQETQYF,TGTGCCAGCAGGGCGCTAGCGGGGGGCCAAGAGACCCAGTACTTC
many,TRBJ2-7,NA,TRBV28,CASSQWSGNINEQYF,TGTGCCAGCAGCCAATGGTCCGGAAATATCAACGAGCAGTACTTC
NA,TRBJ2-1,TRBD2,TRBV5-6,CASSSRTSVSSYNEQFF,TGTGCCAGCAGCTCTCGGACTAGCGTAAGCTCCTACAATGAGCAGTTCTTC
many,TRBJ2-5,NA,TRBV12-3/TRBV12-4,CASSLAAAYQETQYF,TGTGCCAGCAGTTTAGCGGCGGCCTACCAAGAGACCCAGTACTTC
many,TRBJ2-3,TRBD1,TRBV2,CASSFDRGRTDTQYF,TGTGCCAGCAGCTTCGACAGGGGGCGCACAGATACGCAGTATTTT
few,TRBJ1-2,NA,TRBV28,CASSLFTPGVGGYTF,TGTGCCAGCAGTTTATTCACCCCAGGGGTTGGGGGCTACACCTTC
many,TRBJ2-1,TRBD1,TRBV6-1,CASHHDRVSYNEQFF,TGTGCCAGCCACCACGACAGGGTTTCCTACAATGAGCAGTTCTTC
NA,TRBJ2-7,NA,TRBV6-1,CASSRGEGGEQYF,TGTGCCAGCAGTCGGGGTGAGGGAGGCGAGCAGTACTTC
NA,TRBJ1-4,NA,TRBV20-1,CSAHSTFLGAEKLFF,TGCAGTGCTCATAGCACCTTCCTCGGAGCGGAAAAACTGTTTTTT
many,TRBJ1-4,NA,TRBV24-1,CATTGLWTNEKLFF,TGTGCCACAACTGGTTTGTGGACTAATGAAAAACTGTTTTTT
NA,TRBJ2-1,TRBD1,TRBV27,CASSPPLDRGYNEQFF,TGTGCCAGCAGTCCACCACTGGACAGGGGCTACAATGAGCAGTTCTTC